These 8 T cell receptor beta chains came from one sample sequenced in a study of cytomegalovirus exposure and HLA in healthy donors. This PCR relied on a set of 60 Vbeta primers and 13 Jbeta primers. This table comes from immunoSEQ multiplex PCR, and its TCRdb copy is limited to in-frame clones, with some not included. The sample comprises roughly 100,000 clones, 75% to 80% of which are singletons, and 9.6% rests with the top ten. The sequenced sample was PBMCs. The receptors come from a male donor in good health and CMV-seropositive.

This sequence joins TRBV15 and TRBJ2-2; D remains ambiguous. The CDR3 loop spans 11 amino acids. Germline V gives CDR1 LNHNV, CDR2 YYDKDF (reference sequence). Trimming removed 9 bases at V and 7 bases at J, with 9 bases between. CDR3 DNA: TGTGCCACGGGCAGCAACGGGGAGCTGTTTTTT. This encodes CATGSNGELFF. Using reference TRBV15 and TRBJ2-2 for the parts outside the CDR3, the full variable domain is DAMVIQNPRYQVTQFGKPVTLSCSQTLNHNVMYWYQQKSSQAPKLLFHYYDKDFNNEADTPDNFQSRRPNTSFCFLDIRSPGLGDTAMYLCATGSNGELFFGEGSRLTVL.

V gene TRBV4-2 combines with J gene TRBJ2-1; a weak D match, TRBD2 (6 bases). The CDR3 length is 17 residues. Germline CDR1 and CDR2: LGHNA and YNFKEQ. Trimming shortened V by 0 bases and J by 2 bases, and 14 bases separated the two germline ends. DNA for the CDR3: TGTGCCAGCAGCCAAGATACCGCGGGACGCACCTACAATGAGCAGTTCTTC. It is translated as CASSQDTAGRTYNEQFF.

This clone has just one count. J is TRBJ2-1 and V is TRBV28; 9 nucleotides line up with TRBD2. The CDR3 contains 15 residues. Germline V gives CDR1 MDHEN, CDR2 SYDVKM. The V gene end was trimmed by 9 bases and the J gene end by 4 bases; junction bases not matched to a gene: 10. CDR3 protein: CASLPAGGSYNEQFF. CDR3 DNA sequence: TGTGCCAGTCTCCCAGCGGGAGGATCATACAATGAGCAGTTCTTC.

The chain combines TRBV5-4 with TRBJ2-5; 11 nucleotides agree with TRBD2. The tail of the sequence fits TRBJ2-7 better, so the J call may be wrong. Germline V gene lookup returns CDR1 SGHNT and CDR2 YYREEE (reference sequence). The CDR3 length is 19 residues. CDR3 sequence: CASSHGQATRTSGFHEQYF. CDR3 in DNA: TGTGCCAGCAGCCACGGACAGGCCACCCGGACTAGCGGGTTTCACGAGCAGTACTTC.

The chain recombines TRBV19 with TRBJ2-1; 8 bases are shared with TRBD1. CDR1 LNHDA and CDR2 SQIVND come from the germline V gene (reference sequence). V was pared by 3 bases and J by 6 bases, with 4 bases of the junction left unmatched. The CDR3 is made up of 14 amino acids. Here the CDR3 reads CASSMGQVVNEQFF. The CDR3 nucleotides are TGTGCCAGTAGTATGGGACAGGTGGTCAATGAGCAGTTCTTC.

V is TRBV7-3 and J is TRBJ2-1; 13 bases agree with TRBD2. CDR3 length: 15 amino acids. The V segment lost 3 bases and the J segment 9 bases; nucleotides outside the gene matches: 5. Germline CDR1 SGHTA, CDR2 FQGTGA. CDR3 protein: CASSLTSGRIGEQFF. The CDR3 nucleotides are TGTGCCAGCAGCTTGACTAGCGGGAGGATCGGTGAGCAGTTCTTC.

The chain employs TRBV12-2 and TRBJ1-5. TRBV12-2 is a recognized pseudogene. The CDR3 covers 16 residues. In nucleotides, the CDR3 is TGTGCAAGTCCCCTCCTTGGTCGGCGGAGCAATCAGCCCCAGCATTTT. As protein: CASPLLGRRSNQPQHF.

This clone is a singleton in its sample. The rearrangement uses TRBV4-2 and TRBJ2-5, with D unresolved. Trimming took 0 bases from V and 12 from J, leaving 14 bases between them. CDR3 size: 13 residues. CDR1 LGHNA and CDR2 YNFKEQ come from the germline V gene. DNA for the CDR3: TGTGCCAGCAGCCAAGATTTAGAGCGAGCCAAGTACTTC. This encodes CASSQDLERAKYF.